This entry describes one T cell receptor (beta chain). At the DNA level, this CDR3 is encoded by other sequences in the same sample as well. This sample was included in a study of cytomegalovirus exposure and HLA in healthy donors. The CDR3 contains 15 residues. Trimming cost V 4 bases and J 11 bases, with 23 bases left between them. Germline assignment: CDR1 PRHDT and CDR2 FYEKMQ (reference sequence). Vbeta (60) and Jbeta (13) primers were used in the PCR. Sequencing was performed with immunoSEQ multiplex PCR; in TCRdb, only in-frame clones are kept and a portion is missing. The sample has about 160,000 clones; approximately 88% are singletons.

This chain connects TRBV13 to TRBJ1-1; D possibly corresponds to TRBD1 (5 bases). The clonotype was recovered from a boy aged 2 to 10 in good health and CMV-seronegative. The sequenced sample was PBMCs. The CDR3 loop reads CASSSTHGPGTPAFF. CDR3 bases: TGTGCCAGCAGCTCGACCCACGGCCCCGGGACTCCTGCTTTCTTT.